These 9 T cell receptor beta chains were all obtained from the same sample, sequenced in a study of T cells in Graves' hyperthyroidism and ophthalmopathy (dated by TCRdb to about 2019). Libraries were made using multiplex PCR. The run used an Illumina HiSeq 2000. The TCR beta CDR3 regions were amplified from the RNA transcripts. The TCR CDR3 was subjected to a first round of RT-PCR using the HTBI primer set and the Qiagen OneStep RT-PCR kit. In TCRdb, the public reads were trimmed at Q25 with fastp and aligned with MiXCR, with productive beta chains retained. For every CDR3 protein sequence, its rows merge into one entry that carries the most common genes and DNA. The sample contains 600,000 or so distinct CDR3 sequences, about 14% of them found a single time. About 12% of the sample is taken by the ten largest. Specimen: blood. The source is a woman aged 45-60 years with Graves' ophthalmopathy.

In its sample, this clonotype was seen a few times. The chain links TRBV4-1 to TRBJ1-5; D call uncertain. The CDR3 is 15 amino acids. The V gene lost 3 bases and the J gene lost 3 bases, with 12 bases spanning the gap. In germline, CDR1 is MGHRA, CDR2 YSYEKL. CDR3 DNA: TGCGCCAGCAGCCATGGAGGAGGCCTCAATCAGCCCCAGCATTTT. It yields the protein CASSHGGGLNQPQHF.

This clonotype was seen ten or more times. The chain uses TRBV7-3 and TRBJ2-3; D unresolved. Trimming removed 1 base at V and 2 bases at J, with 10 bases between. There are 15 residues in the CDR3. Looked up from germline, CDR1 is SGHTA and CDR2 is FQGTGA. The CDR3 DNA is TGTGCCAGCAGCTTAAATTCGGGTTCCACAGATACGCAGTATTTT. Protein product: CASSLNSGSTDTQYF.

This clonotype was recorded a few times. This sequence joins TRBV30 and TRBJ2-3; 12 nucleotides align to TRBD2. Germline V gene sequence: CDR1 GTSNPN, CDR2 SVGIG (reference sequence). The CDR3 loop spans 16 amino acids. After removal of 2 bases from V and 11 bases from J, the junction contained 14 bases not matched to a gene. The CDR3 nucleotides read TGTGCCTGGAGTCCTCTCGGACTAGCGGGAATAAGTGAGCAGTATTTT. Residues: CAWSPLGLAGISEQYF.

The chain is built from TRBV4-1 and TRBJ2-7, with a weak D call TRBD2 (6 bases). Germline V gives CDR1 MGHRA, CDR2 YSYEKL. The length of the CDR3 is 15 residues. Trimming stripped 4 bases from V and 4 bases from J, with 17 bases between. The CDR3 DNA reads TGCGCCAGCAGCCCAAGACTAGAGGATCTTTACGAGCAGTACTTC. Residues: CASSPRLEDLYEQYF.

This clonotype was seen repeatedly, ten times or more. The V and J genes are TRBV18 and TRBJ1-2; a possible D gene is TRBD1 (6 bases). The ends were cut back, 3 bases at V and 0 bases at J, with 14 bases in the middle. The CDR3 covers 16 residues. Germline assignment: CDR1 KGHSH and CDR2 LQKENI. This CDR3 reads CASSPERTAANYGYTF. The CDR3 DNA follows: TGTGCCAGCTCACCGGAAAGGACAGCAGCTAACTATGGCTACACCTTC.

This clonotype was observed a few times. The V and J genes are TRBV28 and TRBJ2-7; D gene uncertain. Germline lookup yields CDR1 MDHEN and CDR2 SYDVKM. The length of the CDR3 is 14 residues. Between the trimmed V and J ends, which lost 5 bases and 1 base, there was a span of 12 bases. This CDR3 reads CASSPHDKSYEQYF. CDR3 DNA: TGTGCCAGCAGTCCCCATGACAAGTCCTACGAGCAGTACTTC.

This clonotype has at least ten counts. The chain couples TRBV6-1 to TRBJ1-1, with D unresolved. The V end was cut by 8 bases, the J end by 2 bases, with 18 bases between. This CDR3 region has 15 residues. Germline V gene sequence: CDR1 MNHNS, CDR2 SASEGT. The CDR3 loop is CASLRRFALNTEAFF. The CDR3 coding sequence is TGTGCCAGCCTTAGGAGGTTTGCTCTTAACACTGAAGCTTTCTTT.

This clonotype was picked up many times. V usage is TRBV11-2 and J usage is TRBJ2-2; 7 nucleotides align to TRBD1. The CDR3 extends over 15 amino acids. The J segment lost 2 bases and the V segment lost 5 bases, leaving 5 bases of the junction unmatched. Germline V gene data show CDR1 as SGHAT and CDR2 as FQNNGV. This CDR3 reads CASSDGDSNTGELFF. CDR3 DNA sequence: TGTGCCAGCAGCGATGGGGACAGCAACACCGGGGAGCTGTTTTTT.

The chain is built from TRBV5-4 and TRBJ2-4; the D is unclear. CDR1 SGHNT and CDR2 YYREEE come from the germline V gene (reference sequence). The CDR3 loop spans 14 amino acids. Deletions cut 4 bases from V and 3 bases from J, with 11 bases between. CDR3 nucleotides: TGTGCCAGCAGCGGGGTGGCTAACAAAAACATTCAGTACTTC. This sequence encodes CASSGVANKNIQYF.